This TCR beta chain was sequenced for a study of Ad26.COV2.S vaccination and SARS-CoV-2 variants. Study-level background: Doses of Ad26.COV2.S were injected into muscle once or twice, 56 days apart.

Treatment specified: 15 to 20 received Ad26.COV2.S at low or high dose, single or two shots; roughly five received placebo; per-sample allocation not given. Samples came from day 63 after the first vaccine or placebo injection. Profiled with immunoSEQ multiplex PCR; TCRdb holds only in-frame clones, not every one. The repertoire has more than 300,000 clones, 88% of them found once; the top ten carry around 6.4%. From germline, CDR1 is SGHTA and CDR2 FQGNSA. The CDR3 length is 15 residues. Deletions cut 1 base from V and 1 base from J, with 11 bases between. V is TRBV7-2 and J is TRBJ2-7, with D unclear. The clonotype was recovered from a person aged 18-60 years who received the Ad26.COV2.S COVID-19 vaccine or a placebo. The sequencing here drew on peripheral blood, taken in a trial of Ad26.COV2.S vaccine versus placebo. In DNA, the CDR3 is TGTGCCAGCAGCTTAGTTTCGCCTGGATCCTACGAGCAGTACTTC. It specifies CASSLVSPGSYEQYF.